A selection of T cell receptor beta chains follows, all from one sample in a study of immune heterogeneity within non-small cell lung tumors. Each CDR3 protein gets one entry after TCRdb re-called the multiplex PCR reads with MiXCR. The data hold 2,500 to 3,000 distinct CDR3 sequences, with about 24% observed a single time. Sequenced material: lung tumor tissue. These receptors were collected from a man between 60 and 70 years old with non-small cell lung cancer. CDR3s include the opening cysteine and the closing phenylalanine or tryptophan. A D gene is named only where the DNA matches it firmly. Part of the rows lack a size; the others show once, few, many or a class for expanded clones.

>TRBV6-1|TRBD2|TRBJ2-1|medium-sized
CASSDPRLAGVYNEQFF
TGTGCCAGCAGTGATCCCCGACTAGCGGGAGTGTACAATGAGCAGTTCTTC
>TRBV11-3|-|TRBJ2-3|medium-sized
CASSSRSYGDTQYF
TGTGCCAGCAGCTCGAGGTCCTATGGGGATACGCAGTATTTT
>TRBV5-1|TRBD2|TRBJ2-2|-
CASSYLESGSFAGELFF
TGCGCCAGCAGCTATCTAGAGAGCGGGAGTTTTGCCGGGGAGCTGTTTTTT
>TRBV30|-|TRBJ1-5|medium-sized
CAVQTGVNQPQHF
TGTGCCGTCCAAACCGGGGTCAATCAGCCCCAGCATTTT
>TRBV28|TRBD2|TRBJ2-5|-
CASRRLSGRETQYF
TGTGCCAGCAGACGTCTCAGCGGGAGAGAGACCCAGTACTTC
>TRBV20-1|-|TRBJ1-6|large
CSAAPFGSAGSPLHF
TGCAGTGCTGCCCCCTTTGGAAGCGCCGGGTCACCCCTCCACTTT
>TRBV5-1|-|TRBJ1-1|medium-sized
CASSLRANTEAFF
TGCGCCAGCAGCCTCCGGGCAAACACTGAAGCTTTCTTT
>TRBV7-9|TRBD2|TRBJ2-1|few
CASSLRERYNEQFF
TGTGCCAGCAGCTTGCGGGAGAGGTACAATGAGCAGTTCTTC
>TRBV28|-|TRBJ1-2|medium-sized
CASSLGSANYGYTF
TGTGCCAGCAGTTTAGGGTCAGCTAACTATGGCTACACCTTC
>TRBV5-6|TRBD1|TRBJ2-1|-
CANRGEGQGYNEQFF
TGTGCCAACCGGGGGGAGGGACAGGGCTACAATGAGCAGTTCTTC
>TRBV11-2|-|TRBJ2-5|few
CASSLAPGGAYQETQYF
TGTGCCAGCAGCTTAGCCCCCGGGGGCGCGTACCAAGAGACCCAGTACTTC
>TRBV6-1|TRBD1|TRBJ2-2|medium-sized
CASSRTGEWELFF
TGTGCCAGCAGCAGGACAGGAGAATGGGAGCTGTTTTTT
>TRBV11-2|TRBD2|TRBJ2-1|-
CASSYPRLAWSRNEQFF
TGTGCCAGCAGCTACCCAAGACTAGCGTGGAGTCGCAATGAGCAGTTCTTC
>TRBV5-1|TRBD1|TRBJ1-2|medium-sized
CASSAETGGVRYGYTF
TGCGCCAGCAGCGCAGAAACAGGGGGCGTTCGATATGGCTACACCTTC
>TRBV29-1|TRBD1|TRBJ2-3|medium-sized
CSGGTDNTDTQYF
TGCAGCGGAGGGACAGATAACACAGATACGCAGTATTTT
>TRBV7-3|-|TRBJ2-3|medium-sized
CASSLNAAPRSRDTQYF
TGTGCCAGCAGCTTAAATGCAGCCCCAAGAAGCCGAGATACGCAGTATTTT
>TRBV29-1|-|TRBJ1-3|medium-sized
CSGNVGNTIYF
TGCAGCGGGAACGTTGGAAACACCATATATTTT
>TRBV19|-|TRBJ2-3|medium-sized
CASSIQESTQYF
TGTGCCAGTAGTATTCAGGAGTCGACGCAGTATTTT
>TRBV15|-|TRBJ2-7|large
CATSRGAGALYEQYF
TGTGCCACCAGCAGAGGAGCAGGGGCCCTATACGAGCAGTACTTC
>TRBV18|-|TRBJ2-7|medium-sized
CASSPLQGGEQYF
TGTGCCAGCTCACCACTACAGGGTGGCGAGCAGTACTTC
>TRBV18|TRBD2|TRBJ2-7|few
CASSPPTSGRGEQYF
TGTGCCAGCTCACCGCCGACTAGCGGGAGGGGCGAGCAGTACTTC
>TRBV6-8|-|TRBJ1-2|-
CASSYRGGVDGYTF
TGTGCCAGCAGTTACCGTGGGGGGGTAGATGGCTACACCTTC
>TRBV2|-|TRBJ2-1|-
CASSAYNELFF
TGTGCCAGCAGCGCCTACAATGAGCTGTTCTTC
>TRBV10-3|-|TRBJ1-6|medium-sized
CAISESEGGDSPLHF
TGTGCCATCAGTGAGTCGGAGGGGGGGGATTCACCCCTCCACTTT
>TRBV5-1|TRBD1|TRBJ1-1|medium-sized
CASSSRGDRTEAFF
TGCGCCAGCAGCTCCAGGGGGGATCGAACTGAAGCTTTCTTT
>TRBV15|TRBD2|TRBJ2-5|medium-sized
CATSRFGGETQYF
TGTGCCACCAGCAGATTCGGGGGGGAGACCCAGTACTTC
>TRBV20-1|-|TRBJ1-1|medium-sized
CSASQHGMNTEAFF
TGCAGTGCTAGCCAACATGGGATGAACACTGAAGCTTTCTTT
>TRBV7-2|-|TRBJ1-2|medium-sized
CASSLGPGGLEGTF
TGTGCCAGCAGCTTAGGTCCGGGCGGACTTGAGGGGACCTTC
>TRBV27|TRBD1|TRBJ1-5|large
CASSLMTGMGPWPQHF
TGTGCCAGCAGTCTAATGACAGGGATGGGGCCATGGCCCCAGCATTTT
>TRBV5-6|-|TRBJ1-4|medium-sized
CASAGVPREKLFF
TGTGCCAGCGCAGGGGTTCCTCGTGAAAAACTGTTTTTT
>TRBV5-1|TRBD1|TRBJ2-1|medium-sized
CASSLTRQGGYNEQFF
TGCGCCAGCAGCTTGACCCGACAGGGGGGCTACAATGAGCAGTTCTTC
>TRBV16|-|TRBJ2-1|medium-sized
CASSQGQPDYNEQFF
TGTGCCAGCAGCCAAGGACAGCCTGACTACAATGAGCAGTTCTTC
>TRBV5-1|TRBD2|TRBJ2-3|medium-sized
CASSSFTSGPTDTQYF
TGCGCCAGCAGCTCTTTCACTAGCGGGCCCACAGATACGCAGTATTTT
>TRBV6-1|TRBD1|TRBJ2-7|medium-sized
CASSAGQAWYEQYF
TGTGCCAGCAGTGCTGGACAGGCTTGGTACGAGCAGTACTTC
>TRBV6-9|-|TRBJ2-1|once
CASSYGSNEQFF
TGTGCCAGCAGTTACGGTTCGAATGAGCAGTTCTTC
>TRBV20-1|-|TRBJ1-3|large
CSARHQGGNTIYF
TGCAGTGCTAGGCACCAAGGGGGAAACACCATATATTTT
>TRBV6-1|-|TRBJ2-3|medium-sized
CASRSGTDTQYF
TGTGCCAGCAGATCGGGCACAGATACGCAGTATTTT
>TRBV3-1|TRBD1|TRBJ1-2|medium-sized
CASSREGAYGYTF
TGTGCCAGCAGCCGAGAGGGGGCCTATGGCTACACCTTC
>TRBV6-5|-|TRBJ2-7|medium-sized
CASSYSGSSYEQYF
TGTGCCAGCAGTTACTCGGGTAGCTCCTACGAGCAGTACTTC
>TRBV30|TRBD1|TRBJ1-6|once
CVRTFGQGAPNSPLHF
TGTGTCCGGACTTTCGGACAGGGGGCACCTAATTCACCCCTCCACTTT
>TRBV5-1|-|TRBJ1-4|medium-sized
CASSRSPGLGNEKLFF
TGCGCCAGCAGCCGATCCCCAGGTCTAGGGAATGAAAAACTGTTTTTT
>TRBV5-1|-|TRBJ1-1|medium-sized
CASSSATGAGTEAFF
TGCGCCAGCAGTAGTGCTACAGGCGCGGGCACTGAAGCTTTCTTT
>TRBV28|-|TRBJ2-7|large
CASARGREDSKTYEQYF
TGTGCCAGTGCGAGGGGGCGGGAGGACTCTAAGACCTACGAGCAGTACTTC
>TRBV19|TRBD1|TRBJ2-5|medium-sized
CASSKDRGLETQYF
TGTGCCAGTAGTAAGGACAGGGGGCTTGAGACCCAGTACTTC
>TRBV6-1|-|TRBJ2-1|large
CAGMGQIPNEQFF
TGTGCCGGAATGGGCCAAATACCCAATGAGCAGTTCTTC
>TRBV5-1|TRBD1|TRBJ2-1|medium-sized
CASSLDLRGSEQFF
TGCGCCAGCAGCTTGGATCTCAGGGGGAGTGAGCAGTTCTTC
>TRBV7-6|-|TRBJ1-1|-
CASSPLGFGTEAFF
TGTGCCAGCAGCCCATTGGGTTTCGGGACTGAAGCTTTCTTT
>TRBV10-3|-|TRBJ2-7|medium-sized
CAISEGGYSYEQYF
TGTGCCATCAGTGAGGGTGGGTACTCCTACGAGCAGTACTTC
>TRBV5-5|TRBD2|TRBJ2-1|few
CASSFTLPGTSVYNEQFF
TGTGCCAGCAGCTTTACACTCCCCGGGACTAGCGTCTACAATGAGCAGTTCTTC
>TRBV28|-|TRBJ2-1|once
CARSSEDISYNEQFF
TGCGCCAGAAGTTCCGAAGACATCTCCTACAATGAGCAGTTCTTC
>TRBV6-1|-|TRBJ1-1|medium-sized
CASSSNGRTEAFF
TGTGCCAGCAGCTCAAACGGACGGACTGAAGCTTTCTTT
>TRBV6-1|-|TRBJ2-7|medium-sized
CASSGRGEQYF
TGTGCCAGCTCAGGGAGGGGGGAGCAGTACTTC
>TRBV29-1|TRBD1|TRBJ1-2|medium-sized
CSVPILRGHYGYTF
TGCAGCGTTCCTATACTCAGGGGGCATTATGGCTACACCTTC
>TRBV29-1|-|TRBJ2-5|-
CIISLPSGETQYF
TGCATCATCTCTCTTCCTTCTGGGGAGACCCAGTACTTC
>TRBV6-1|TRBD1|TRBJ2-1|medium-sized
CASSVRTGGYNEQFF
TGTGCCAGCAGTGTGCGGACAGGGGGCTACAATGAGCAGTTCTTC
>TRBV6-1|TRBD1|TRBJ2-3|medium-sized
CASSEGTGYTDTQYF
TGTGCCAGCAGTGAAGGGACAGGCTACACAGATACGCAGTATTTT
>TRBV20-1|-|TRBJ2-3|medium-sized
CSGQIEDTQYF
TGCAGTGGACAGATTGAAGATACGCAGTATTTT
>TRBV3-1|TRBD1|TRBJ1-6|-
CARSRGTVSNSPLHF
TGTGCCAGAAGCCGTGGGACAGTATCGAATTCACCCCTCCACTTT
>TRBV3-1|-|TRBJ1-2|medium-sized
CASSQGGIFGYTF
TGTGCCAGCAGCCAAGGGGGGATTTTTGGCTACACCTTC
>TRBV5-1|-|TRBJ2-2|few
CASSLVLGAATGELFF
TGCGCCAGCAGCTTGGTTCTGGGGGCGGCCACCGGGGAGCTGTTTTTT